Detailed here is one T cell receptor beta chain. These data originate in a study of blood T cell repertoires in COVID-19. About the study: From the United States, Italy and Spain came samples of acute and convalescent COVID-19. PBMCs, B-cell-depleted T cells, or T cells were the source of the cDNA or gDNA that made up the material.

Profiled with immunoSEQ multiplex PCR; TCRdb holds only in-frame clones, not every one. The repertoire holds a few hundred thousand clones, around 84% seen once, with over 10% in the top ten. Sequencing used peripheral blood. The TCR comes from a human donor in a cohort sampled during active COVID-19.

CDR3 sequence (DNA): TGTGCCAGCAGCACCTCTAGCGGGGGCTACAATGAGCAGTTCTTC. Translating it yields CASSTSSGGYNEQFF. The chain carries TRBV3-1 (or the pseudogene TRBV3-2) and TRBJ2-1; 10 bases map to TRBD2. The germline V gene has CDR1 LGHDT and CDR2 YNNKEL (reference sequence). The trim removed 5 bases at V and 3 bases at J, leaving 4 bases unmatched. The length of the CDR3 is 15 residues.